This T cell receptor beta chain was sequenced in a study of OX40 agonist ivuxolimab in advanced cancers. TCRdb's copy holds only in-frame clones and misses some; the assay was immunoSEQ multiplex PCR. The table records under 80,000 clones, about 88% of them present only once. The CDR3 is 13 amino acids. Between the trimmed V and J ends, which lost 8 bases and 3 bases, there was a span of 13 bases. Per germline, CDR1 SEHNR and CDR2 FQNEAQ (reference sequence). To note about this clone: Antigen specificity is unknown.

Study results and caveats: More expanded clones were seen, on average, in CD8+ T cells than in CD4+.

The origin of this receptor is an adult with an advanced solid tumor such as melanoma, head and neck, liver or kidney cancer. This chain connects TRBV7-9 to TRBJ1-2; weak D call: TRBD1 (6 bases). This material consisted of CD4+ or CD8+ T cells sorted from blood, taken in a trial of the OX40 agonist ivuxolimab. CDR3 sequence reads: CASGQGPDYGYTF. The CDR3 DNA reads TGTGCCAGCGGGCAGGGGCCCGACTATGGCTACACCTTC.